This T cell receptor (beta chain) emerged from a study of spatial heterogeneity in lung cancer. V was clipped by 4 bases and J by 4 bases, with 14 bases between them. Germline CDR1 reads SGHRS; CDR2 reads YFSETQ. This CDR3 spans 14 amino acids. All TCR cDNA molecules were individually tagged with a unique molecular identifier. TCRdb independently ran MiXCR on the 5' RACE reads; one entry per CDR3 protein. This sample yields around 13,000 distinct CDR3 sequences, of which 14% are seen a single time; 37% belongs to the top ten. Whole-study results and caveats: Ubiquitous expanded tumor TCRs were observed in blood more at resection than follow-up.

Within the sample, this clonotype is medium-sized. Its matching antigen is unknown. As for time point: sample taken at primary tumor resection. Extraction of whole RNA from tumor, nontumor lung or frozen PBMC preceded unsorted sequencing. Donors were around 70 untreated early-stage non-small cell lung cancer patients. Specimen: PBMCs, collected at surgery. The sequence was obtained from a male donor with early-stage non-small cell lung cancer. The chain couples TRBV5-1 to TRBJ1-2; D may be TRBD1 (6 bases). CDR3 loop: CASSPDSKPYGYTF. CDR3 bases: TGCGCCAGCAGCCCGGACAGTAAACCCTATGGCTACACCTTC.